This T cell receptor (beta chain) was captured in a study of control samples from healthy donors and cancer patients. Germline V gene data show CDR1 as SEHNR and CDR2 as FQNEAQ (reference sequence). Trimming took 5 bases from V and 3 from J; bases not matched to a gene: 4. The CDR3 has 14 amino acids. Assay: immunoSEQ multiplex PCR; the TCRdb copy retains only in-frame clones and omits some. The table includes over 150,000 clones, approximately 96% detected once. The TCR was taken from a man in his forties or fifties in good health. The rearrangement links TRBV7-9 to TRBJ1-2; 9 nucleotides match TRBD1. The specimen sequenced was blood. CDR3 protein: CASSARDRDYGYTF. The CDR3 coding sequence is TGTGCCAGCAGCGCCCGGGACAGGGACTATGGCTACACCTTC.